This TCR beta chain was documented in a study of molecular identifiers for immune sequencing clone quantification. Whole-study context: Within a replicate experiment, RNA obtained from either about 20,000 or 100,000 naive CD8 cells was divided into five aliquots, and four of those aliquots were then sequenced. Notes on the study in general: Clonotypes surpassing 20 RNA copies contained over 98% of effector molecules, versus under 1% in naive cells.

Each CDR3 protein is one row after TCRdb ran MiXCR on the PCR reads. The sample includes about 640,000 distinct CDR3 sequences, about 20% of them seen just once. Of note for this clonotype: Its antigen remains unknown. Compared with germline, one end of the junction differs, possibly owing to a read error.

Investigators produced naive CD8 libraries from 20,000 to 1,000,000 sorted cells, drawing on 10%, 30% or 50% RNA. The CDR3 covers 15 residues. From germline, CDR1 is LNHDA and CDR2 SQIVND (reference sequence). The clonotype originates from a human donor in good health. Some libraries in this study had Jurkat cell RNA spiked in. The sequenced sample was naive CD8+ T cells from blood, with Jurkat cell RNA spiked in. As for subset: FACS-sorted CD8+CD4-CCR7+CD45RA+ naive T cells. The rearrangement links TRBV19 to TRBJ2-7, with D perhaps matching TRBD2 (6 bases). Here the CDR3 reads CAGSIGAGITYEQYF. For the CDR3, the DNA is TGTGCCGGTAGTATTGGGGCGGGGATAACCTACGAGCAGTACTTC.